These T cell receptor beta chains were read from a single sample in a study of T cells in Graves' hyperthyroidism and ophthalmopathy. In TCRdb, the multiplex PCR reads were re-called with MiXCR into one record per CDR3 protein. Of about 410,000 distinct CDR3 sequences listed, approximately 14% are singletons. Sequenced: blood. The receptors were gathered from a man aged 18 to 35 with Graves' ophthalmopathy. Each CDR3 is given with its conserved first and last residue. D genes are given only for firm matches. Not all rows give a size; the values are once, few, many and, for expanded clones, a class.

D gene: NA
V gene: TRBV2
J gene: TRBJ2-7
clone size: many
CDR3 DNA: TGTGCCAGCAAGCAGGGTTCCGAGCAGTACTTC
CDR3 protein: CASKQGSEQYF

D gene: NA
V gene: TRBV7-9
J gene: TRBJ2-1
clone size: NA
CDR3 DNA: TGTGCCAGCAACCATTTCTACAGTGAGCAGTTCTTC
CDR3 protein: CASNHFYSEQFF

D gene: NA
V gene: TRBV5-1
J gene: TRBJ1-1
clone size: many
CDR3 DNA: TGCGCCAGCAGCCAGGACAGAGAACACGACTCGGCTTTCTTT
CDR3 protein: CASSQDREHDSAFF

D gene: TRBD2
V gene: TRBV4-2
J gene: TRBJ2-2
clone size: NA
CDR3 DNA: TGTGCCAGCAGCCCCAAGGCGGTAGCGGGAGGCACCCCGAACACCGGGGAGCTGTTTTTT
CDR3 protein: CASSPKAVAGGTPNTGELFF

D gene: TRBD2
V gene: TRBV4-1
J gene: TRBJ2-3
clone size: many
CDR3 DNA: TGCGCCAGCAGCCATGGCGGGGGGGACACAGATACGCAGTATTTT
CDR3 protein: CASSHGGGDTDTQYF

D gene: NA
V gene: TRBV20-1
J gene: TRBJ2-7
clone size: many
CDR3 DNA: TGCAGTGCTAGACAGGGGCTGAAGGACGAGCAGTACTTC
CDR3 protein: CSARQGLKDEQYF

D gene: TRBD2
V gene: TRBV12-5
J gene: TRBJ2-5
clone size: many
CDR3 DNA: TGTGCTAGTGGTGCCGGTGCGGGGGGGTACCAAGAGACCCAGTACTTC
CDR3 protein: CASGAGAGGYQETQYF

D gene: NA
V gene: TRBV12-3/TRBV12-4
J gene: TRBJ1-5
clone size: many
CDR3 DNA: TGTGCCAGCAGTTTTCTCGACAGAAATCAGCCCCAGCATTTT
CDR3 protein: CASSFLDRNQPQHF

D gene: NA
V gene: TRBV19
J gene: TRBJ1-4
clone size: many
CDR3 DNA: TGTGCCAGTAGTATGGTACAGGGTGAAAAACTGTTTTTT
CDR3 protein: CASSMVQGEKLFF

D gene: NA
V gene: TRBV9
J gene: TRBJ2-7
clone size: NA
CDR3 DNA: TGTGCCAGCAGCGTAGCGGCGATGTTCCCCTACGAGCAGTACTTC
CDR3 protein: CASSVAAMFPYEQYF

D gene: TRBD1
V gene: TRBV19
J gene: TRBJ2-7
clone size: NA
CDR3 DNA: TGTGCCAGTAGTATAACAGGGGGCGATTACGAGCAGTACTTC
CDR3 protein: CASSITGGDYEQYF

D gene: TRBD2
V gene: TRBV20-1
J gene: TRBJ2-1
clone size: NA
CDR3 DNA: TGCAGTGCTAGAGATGGACCTAGCGGGAGGGACTACAATGAGCAGTTCTTC
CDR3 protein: CSARDGPSGRDYNEQFF

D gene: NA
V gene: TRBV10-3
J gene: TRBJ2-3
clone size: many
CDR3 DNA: TGTGCCATCAGCCAAACAGGGTTCACAGATACGCAGTATTTT
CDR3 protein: CAISQTGFTDTQYF

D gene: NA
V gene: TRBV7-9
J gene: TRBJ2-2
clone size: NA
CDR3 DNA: TGTGCCAGCAGCGGGAGAGAGGTTCACACCGGGGAGCTGTTTTTT
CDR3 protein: CASSGREVHTGELFF

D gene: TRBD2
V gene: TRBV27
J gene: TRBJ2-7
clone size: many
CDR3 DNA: TGTGCCAGCAGCACCAGCGGGAGCGGATACGAGCAGTACTTC
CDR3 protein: CASSTSGSGYEQYF

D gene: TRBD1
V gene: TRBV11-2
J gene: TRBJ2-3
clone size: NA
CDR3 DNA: TGTGCCAGCAGCCCGGGGACAGGGTCAACAGATACGCAGTATTTT
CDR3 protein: CASSPGTGSTDTQYF

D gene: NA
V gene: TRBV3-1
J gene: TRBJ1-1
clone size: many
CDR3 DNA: TGTGCCAGCAGCGAACTCGCGGTGAACACTGAAGCTTTCTTT
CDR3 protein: CASSELAVNTEAFF

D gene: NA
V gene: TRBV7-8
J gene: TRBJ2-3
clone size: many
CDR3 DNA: TGTGCCAGCAGCTCAACAGGGTCTAGCACAGATACGCAGTATTTT
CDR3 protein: CASSSTGSSTDTQYF

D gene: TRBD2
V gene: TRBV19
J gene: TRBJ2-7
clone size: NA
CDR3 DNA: TGTGCCTCAGCGGGAGGAATGAACGAGCAGTACTTC
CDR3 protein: CASAGGMNEQYF

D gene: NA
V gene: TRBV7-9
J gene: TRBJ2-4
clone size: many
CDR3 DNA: TGTGCCAGCAGCTTACCCGCTGGCGAGGGGCTAAACATTCAGTACTTC
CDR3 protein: CASSLPAGEGLNIQYF